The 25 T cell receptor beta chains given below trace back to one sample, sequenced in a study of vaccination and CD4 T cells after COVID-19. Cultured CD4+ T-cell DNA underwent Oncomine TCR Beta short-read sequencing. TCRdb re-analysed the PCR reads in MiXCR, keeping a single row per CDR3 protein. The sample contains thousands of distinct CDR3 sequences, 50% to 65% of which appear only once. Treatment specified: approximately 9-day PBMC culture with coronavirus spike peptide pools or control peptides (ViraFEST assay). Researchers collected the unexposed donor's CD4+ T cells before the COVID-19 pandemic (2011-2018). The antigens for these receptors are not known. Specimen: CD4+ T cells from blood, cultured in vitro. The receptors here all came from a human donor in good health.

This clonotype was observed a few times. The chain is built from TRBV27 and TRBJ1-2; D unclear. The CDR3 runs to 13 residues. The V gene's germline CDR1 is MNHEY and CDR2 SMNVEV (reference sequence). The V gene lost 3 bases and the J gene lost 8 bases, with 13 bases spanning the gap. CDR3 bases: TGTGCCAGCAGTTTTCTAGACAAATCGGGCTACACCTTC. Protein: CASSFLDKSGYTF.

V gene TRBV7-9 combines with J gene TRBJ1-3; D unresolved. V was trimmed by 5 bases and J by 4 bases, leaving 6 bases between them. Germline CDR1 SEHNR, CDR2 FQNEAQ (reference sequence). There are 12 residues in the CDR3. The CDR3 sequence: CASSRSGNTIYF. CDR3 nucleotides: TGTGCCAGCAGCCGCTCAGGAAACACCATATATTTT.

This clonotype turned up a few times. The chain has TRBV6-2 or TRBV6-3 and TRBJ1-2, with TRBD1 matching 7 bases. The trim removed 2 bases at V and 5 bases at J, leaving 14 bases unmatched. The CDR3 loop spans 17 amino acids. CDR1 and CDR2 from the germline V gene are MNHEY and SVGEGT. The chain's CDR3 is CASSYRPGQLPPYGYTF. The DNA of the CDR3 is TGTGCCAGCAGTTACCGACCGGGACAGCTTCCCCCGTATGGCTACACCTTC.

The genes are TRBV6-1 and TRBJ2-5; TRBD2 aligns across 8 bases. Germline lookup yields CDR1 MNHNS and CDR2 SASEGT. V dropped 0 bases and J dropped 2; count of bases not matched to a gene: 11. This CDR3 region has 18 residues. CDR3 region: CASSEATPGLVDQETQYF. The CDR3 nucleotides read TGTGCCAGCAGTGAAGCAACACCGGGACTAGTAGATCAAGAGACCCAGTACTTC.

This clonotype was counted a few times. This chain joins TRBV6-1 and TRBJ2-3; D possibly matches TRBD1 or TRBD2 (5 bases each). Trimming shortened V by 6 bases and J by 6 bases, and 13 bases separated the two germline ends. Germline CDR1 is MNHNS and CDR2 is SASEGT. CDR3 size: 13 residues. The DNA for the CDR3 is TGTGCCAGCAGCCTCGTTGAGGGGGATACGCAGTATTTT. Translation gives CASSLVEGDTQYF.

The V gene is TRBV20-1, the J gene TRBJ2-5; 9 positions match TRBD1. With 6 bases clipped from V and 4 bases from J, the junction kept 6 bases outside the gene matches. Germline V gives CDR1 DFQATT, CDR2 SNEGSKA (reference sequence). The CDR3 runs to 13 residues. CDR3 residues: CSALDRGGETQYF. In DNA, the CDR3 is TGCAGTGCCTTGGACAGGGGAGGAGAGACCCAGTACTTC.

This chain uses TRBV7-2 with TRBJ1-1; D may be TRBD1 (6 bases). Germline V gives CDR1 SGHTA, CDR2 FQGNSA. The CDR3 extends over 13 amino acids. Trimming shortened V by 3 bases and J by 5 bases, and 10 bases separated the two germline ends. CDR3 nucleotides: TGTGCCAGCAGCTTTCGCCAGGGGACTGAAGCTTTCTTT. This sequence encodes CASSFRQGTEAFF.

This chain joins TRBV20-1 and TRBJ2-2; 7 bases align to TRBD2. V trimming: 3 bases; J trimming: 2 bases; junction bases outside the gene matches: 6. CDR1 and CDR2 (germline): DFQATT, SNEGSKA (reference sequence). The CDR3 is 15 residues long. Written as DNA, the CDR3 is TGCAGTGCTAGCGCCCTAGCGGCCAACACCGGGGAGCTGTTTTTT. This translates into CSASALAANTGELFF.

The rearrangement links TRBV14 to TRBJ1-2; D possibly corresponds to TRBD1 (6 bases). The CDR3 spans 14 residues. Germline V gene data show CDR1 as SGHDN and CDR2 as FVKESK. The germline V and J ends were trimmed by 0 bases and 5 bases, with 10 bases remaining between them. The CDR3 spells CASSQDLGAYGYTF. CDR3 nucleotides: TGTGCCAGCAGCCAAGATCTGGGGGCATATGGCTACACCTTC.

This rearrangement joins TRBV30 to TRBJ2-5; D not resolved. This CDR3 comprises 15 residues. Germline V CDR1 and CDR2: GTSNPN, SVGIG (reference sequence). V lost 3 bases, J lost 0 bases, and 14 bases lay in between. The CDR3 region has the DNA TGTGCCTGGAGAAGTGACGTCTCCTACCAAGAGACCCAGTACTTC. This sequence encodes CAWRSDVSYQETQYF.

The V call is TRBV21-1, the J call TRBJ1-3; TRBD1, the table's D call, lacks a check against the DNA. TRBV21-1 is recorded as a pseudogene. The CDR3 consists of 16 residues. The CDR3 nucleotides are TGTGCCAGCGTCCCCGCGGATGGGGCCTCTGGAAACACCATATATTTT. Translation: CASVPADGASGNTIYF.

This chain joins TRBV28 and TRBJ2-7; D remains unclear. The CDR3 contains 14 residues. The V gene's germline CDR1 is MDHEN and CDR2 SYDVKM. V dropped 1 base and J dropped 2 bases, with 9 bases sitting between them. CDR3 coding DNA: TGTGCCAGCAGTTTATTGGTGGATACCTACGAGCAGTACTTC. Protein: CASSLLVDTYEQYF.

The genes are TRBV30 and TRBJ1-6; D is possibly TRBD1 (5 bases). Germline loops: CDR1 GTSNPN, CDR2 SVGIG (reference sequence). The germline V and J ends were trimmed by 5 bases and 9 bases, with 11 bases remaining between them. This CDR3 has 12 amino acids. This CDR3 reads CAWQGVGSPLHF. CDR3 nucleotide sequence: TGTGCCTGGCAGGGCGTCGGTTCACCCCTCCACTTT.

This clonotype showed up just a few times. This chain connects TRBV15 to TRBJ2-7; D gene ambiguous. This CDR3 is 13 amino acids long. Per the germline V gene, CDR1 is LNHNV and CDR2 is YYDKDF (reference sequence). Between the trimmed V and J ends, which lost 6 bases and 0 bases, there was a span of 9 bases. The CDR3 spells CATRDTSSYEQYF. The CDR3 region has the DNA TGTGCCACCAGAGACACGAGCTCCTACGAGCAGTACTTC. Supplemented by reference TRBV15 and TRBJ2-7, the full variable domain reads DAMVIQNPRYQVTQFGKPVTLSCSQTLNHNVMYWYQQKSSQAPKLLFHYYDKDFNNEADTPDNFQSRRPNTSFCFLDIRSPGLGDTAMYLCATRDTSSYEQYFGPGTRLTVT.

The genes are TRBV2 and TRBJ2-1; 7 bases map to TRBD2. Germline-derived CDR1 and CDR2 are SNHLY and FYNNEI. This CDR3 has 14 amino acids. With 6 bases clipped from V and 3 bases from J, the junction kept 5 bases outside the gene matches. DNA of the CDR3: TGTGCCAGCAGCCCTACTAGCGTCTACAATGAGCAGTTCTTC. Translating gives CASSPTSVYNEQFF.

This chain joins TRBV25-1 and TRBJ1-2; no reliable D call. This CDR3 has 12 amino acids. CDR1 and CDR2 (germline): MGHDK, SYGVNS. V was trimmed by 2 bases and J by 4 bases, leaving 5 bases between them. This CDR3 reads CASSEVGYGYTF. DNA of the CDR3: TGTGCCAGCAGTGAAGTAGGCTATGGCTACACCTTC.

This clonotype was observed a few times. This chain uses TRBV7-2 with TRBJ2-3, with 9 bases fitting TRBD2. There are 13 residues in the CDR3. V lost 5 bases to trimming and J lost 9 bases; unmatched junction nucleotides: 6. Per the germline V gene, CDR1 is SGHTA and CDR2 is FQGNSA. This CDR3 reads CASSTSGGRTQYF. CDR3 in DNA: TGTGCCAGCAGCACCAGCGGGGGGAGAACGCAGTATTTT.

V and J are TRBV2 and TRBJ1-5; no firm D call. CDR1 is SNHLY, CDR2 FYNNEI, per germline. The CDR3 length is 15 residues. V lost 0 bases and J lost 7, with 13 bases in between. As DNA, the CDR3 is TGTGCCAGCAGTGAAGCGCTTCTCTCTAGCCAGCCCCAGCATTTT. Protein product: CASSEALLSSQPQHF.

The CDR3, as DNA: TGTGCCACCAGCAGGGGGCCGCAAGAGACCCAGTACTTC. Translated, it gives CATSRGPQETQYF. The rearrangement joins TRBV15 to TRBJ2-5; maybe TRBD1 (5 bases). Germline V gene lookup returns CDR1 LNHNV and CDR2 YYDKDF (reference sequence). The CDR3 contains 13 residues. V was pared by 3 bases and J by 2 bases, with 7 bases between.

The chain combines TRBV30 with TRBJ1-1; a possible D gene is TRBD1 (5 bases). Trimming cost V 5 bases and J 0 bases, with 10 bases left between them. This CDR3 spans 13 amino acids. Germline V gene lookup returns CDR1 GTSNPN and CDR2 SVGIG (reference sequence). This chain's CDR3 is CAWHGGMNTEAFF. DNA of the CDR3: TGTGCCTGGCATGGGGGGATGAACACTGAAGCTTTCTTT.

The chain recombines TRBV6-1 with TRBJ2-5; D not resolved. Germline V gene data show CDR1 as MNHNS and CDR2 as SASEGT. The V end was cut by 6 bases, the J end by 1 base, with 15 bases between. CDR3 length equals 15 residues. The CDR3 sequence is CASRQGLTIQETQYF. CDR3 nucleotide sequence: TGTGCCAGCAGACAAGGTCTAACTATCCAAGAGACCCAGTACTTC.

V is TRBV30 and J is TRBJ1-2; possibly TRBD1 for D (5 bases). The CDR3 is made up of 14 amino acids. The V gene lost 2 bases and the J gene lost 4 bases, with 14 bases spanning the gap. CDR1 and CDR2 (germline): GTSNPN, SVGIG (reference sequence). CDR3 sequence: CAWSKGRESYGYTF. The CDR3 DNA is TGTGCCTGGAGTAAGGGGCGGGAAAGCTATGGCTACACCTTC.

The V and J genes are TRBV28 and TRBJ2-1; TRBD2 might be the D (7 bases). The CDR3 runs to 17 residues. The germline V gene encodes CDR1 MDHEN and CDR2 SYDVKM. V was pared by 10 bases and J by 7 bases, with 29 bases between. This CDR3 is CAIEQGLWRGRRNEQFF. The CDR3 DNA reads TGTGCCATCGAACAGGGTCTCTGGCGGGGGCGCCGAAATGAGCAGTTCTTC.

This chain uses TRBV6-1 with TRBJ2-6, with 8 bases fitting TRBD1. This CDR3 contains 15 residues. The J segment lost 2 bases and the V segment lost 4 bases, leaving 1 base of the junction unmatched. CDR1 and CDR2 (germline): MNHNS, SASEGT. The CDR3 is CASSGRGPGANVLTF. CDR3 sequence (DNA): TGTGCCAGCAGTGGCAGGGGGCCTGGGGCCAACGTCCTGACTTTC.

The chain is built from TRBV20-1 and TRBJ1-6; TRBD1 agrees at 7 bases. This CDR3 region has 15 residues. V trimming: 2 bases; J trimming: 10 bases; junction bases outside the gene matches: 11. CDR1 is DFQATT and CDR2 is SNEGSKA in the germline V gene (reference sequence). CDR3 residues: CSARPLTGTISPLHF. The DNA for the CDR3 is TGCAGTGCTAGACCCTTGACAGGGACCATATCACCCCTCCACTTT.